These 19 T cell receptor beta chains came from one sample sequenced in a study of blood T cell repertoires in COVID-19. Using immunoSEQ multiplex PCR, the repertoire was profiled, and TCRdb retains in-frame clones only, with some absent. This sample has fewer than 400,000 clones, with approximately 88% found just once. Material: PBMCs or T cells enriched from blood (not recorded which). These receptor sequences come from a man aged 25 to 40 who had recovered from COVID-19.

The V and J genes are TRBV5-1 and TRBJ1-2; D is ambiguous. The CDR3 is 13 amino acids. Trimming took off 0 bases at V and 8 bases at J, with 11 bases between the two ends. Germline-derived CDR1 and CDR2 are SGHRS and YFSETQ. CDR3 nucleotides: TGCGCCAGCAGCTTGGGAGAGGGTCGGGGCTACACCTTC. Translating it yields CASSLGEGRGYTF.

V is TRBV4-1 and J is TRBJ2-5, with a possible D match to TRBD2 (6 bases). The germline V gene encodes CDR1 MGHRA and CDR2 YSYEKL. V lost 0 bases and J 1 base, leaving 12 bases between the germline ends. CDR3 size: 16 residues. CDR3: CASSQDLGTAQETQYF. The CDR3 DNA follows: TGCGCCAGCAGCCAAGATTTAGGGACTGCCCAAGAGACCCAGTACTTC.

The V gene is TRBV12-3 or TRBV12-4, the J gene TRBJ2-7; D may be TRBD2 (5 bases). Trimming removed 6 bases from V and 3 bases from J, with 12 bases in between. This CDR3 has 13 residues. CDR3 sequence reads: CASSRGKVYEQYF. DNA for the CDR3: TGTGCCAGCAGCCGAGGGAAGGTCTACGAGCAGTACTTC.

The rearrangement uses TRBV5-1 and TRBJ2-1; 8 bases are a match to TRBD1. The CDR3 contains 13 residues. V lost 4 bases and J lost 6; bases outside the gene matches: 3. Germline CDR1 reads SGHRS; CDR2 reads YFSETQ. As DNA, the CDR3 is TGCGCCAGCAGCCCAGGGACAGGCAATGAGCAGTTCTTC. It is translated as CASSPGTGNEQFF.

This clone was observed a single time. The chain recombines TRBV27 with TRBJ1-1; 9 nucleotides match TRBD1. Germline-derived CDR1 and CDR2 are MNHEY and SMNVEV (reference sequence). The CDR3 covers 15 residues. V gave up 5 bases and J gave up 5 bases; unmatched junction bases: 9. The CDR3 spells CASSPDRGYRTEAFF. CDR3 nucleotide sequence: TGTGCCAGCAGTCCCGACAGGGGGTATCGGACTGAAGCTTTCTTT.

This chain uses TRBV7-9 with TRBJ1-2; no clear D. The ends were cut back, 2 bases at V and 0 bases at J, with 4 bases in the middle. Germline CDR1 and CDR2: SEHNR and FQNEAQ (reference sequence). The CDR3 extends over 13 amino acids. For the CDR3, the DNA is TGTGCCAGCAGCTTAACAACTAACTATGGCTACACCTTC. Translation: CASSLTTNYGYTF.

The CDR3 loop is CASSTISPPVGDEAFF. CDR3 nucleotides: TGTGCCAGTAGTACCATCTCCCCCCCGGTTGGTGATGAAGCTTTCTTT. The chain recombines TRBV19 with TRBJ1-1, with D hard to call. The CDR3 totals 16 residues. V was shortened by 4 bases and J by 7 bases, with 22 bases between the two germline ends. Germline loops: CDR1 LNHDA, CDR2 SQIVND (reference sequence).

The chain carries TRBV10-2 and TRBJ2-3; the D gene is possibly TRBD1 (6 bases). This CDR3 comprises 14 residues. Germline assignment: CDR1 WSHSY and CDR2 SAAADI. The ends were cut back, 3 bases at V and 1 base at J, with 8 bases in the middle. CDR3 sequence reads: CASSESGGTDTQYF. The CDR3 nucleotides read TGCGCCAGCAGTGAATCAGGGGGCACAGATACGCAGTATTTT.

This chain joins TRBV27 and TRBJ2-3; 8 nucleotides match TRBD1. Germline CDR1 is MNHEY and CDR2 is SMNVEV (reference sequence). CDR3 size: 16 residues. With V trimmed by 0 bases and J by 11 bases, 13 bases remained unmatched. The CDR3 region has the DNA TGTGCCAGCAGTTTATCTTTGGGACAGGCATTATTCATGCAGTATTTT. It codes for CASSLSLGQALFMQYF.

The chain uses TRBV5-1 and TRBJ2-7; the D gene is possibly TRBD2 (6 bases). Germline V CDR1 and CDR2: SGHRS, YFSETQ. The ends were cut back, 0 bases at V and 6 bases at J, with 10 bases in the middle. CDR3 size: 13 residues. This chain's CDR3 is CASSLGRAAEQYF. CDR3 coding DNA: TGCGCCAGCAGCTTGGGGAGGGCAGCCGAGCAGTACTTC.

V usage is TRBV5-4 and J usage is TRBJ1-4, with 8 bases identical to TRBD1. Germline CDR1 is SGHNT and CDR2 is YYREEE (reference sequence). J was trimmed by 3 bases and V by 4 bases; bases with no gene match: 5. CDR3 length: 15 amino acids. The CDR3 coding sequence is TGTGCCAGCAGCAACCCGACAGGGGCTAATGAAAAACTGTTTTTT. Its protein product is CASSNPTGANEKLFF.

The chain is built from TRBV9 and TRBJ2-5; a possible D gene is TRBD2 (7 bases). The CDR3 consists of 13 residues. CDR1 and CDR2 (germline): SGDLS, YYNGEE. With 4 bases removed from V and 5 bases from J, the gap between germline ends came to 12 bases. Written as DNA, the CDR3 is TGTGCCAGCAGCTCGGGGGGCCTGGAGACCCAGTACTTC. Translation gives CASSSGGLETQYF.

The rearrangement joins TRBV28 to TRBJ1-5; D might be TRBD1 (5 bases). In germline, CDR1 is MDHEN, CDR2 SYDVKM. CDR3 length: 15 amino acids. The V gene lost 8 bases and the J gene lost 0 bases, with 14 bases spanning the gap. CDR3 coding DNA: TGTGCCAGCCGTTATACAGGTCTTAGCAATCAGCCCCAGCATTTT. This encodes CASRYTGLSNQPQHF.

The chain carries TRBV2 and TRBJ1-5; perhaps TRBD1 as D (6 bases). The CDR3 contains 15 residues. Germline V gives CDR1 SNHLY, CDR2 FYNNEI. Trimming took off 6 bases at V and 0 bases at J, with 12 bases between the two ends. This chain's CDR3 is CASRDSGNSNQPQHF. In nucleotides, the CDR3 is TGTGCCAGCAGGGACAGTGGGAATAGCAATCAGCCCCAGCATTTT.

The rearrangement uses TRBV19 and TRBJ1-4; 9 nucleotides agree with TRBD1. V lost 5 bases and J lost 4; bases outside the gene matches: 11. There are 17 residues in the CDR3. Germline V gives CDR1 LNHDA, CDR2 SQIVND (reference sequence). CDR3 amino acids: CASSDPGQGVLNEKLFF. The CDR3 DNA is TGTGCCAGTAGTGATCCGGGACAGGGAGTTCTTAATGAAAAACTGTTTTTT.

The chain uses TRBV6-1 and TRBJ2-7, with a tentative D call TRBD2 (6 bases). The CDR3 has 13 residues. V gave up 3 bases and J gave up 5 bases, with 11 bases separating them. Germline V gene sequence: CDR1 MNHNS, CDR2 SASEGT. CDR3: CASSEAGIHEQYF. CDR3 bases: TGTGCCAGCAGTGAGGCGGGGATCCACGAGCAGTACTTC.

CDR3: CASSSGEKLFF. In DNA, the CDR3 is TGTGCCAGCAGTTCAGGGGAAAAACTGTTTTTT. This chain joins TRBV27 and TRBJ1-4; D possibly corresponds to TRBD1 (5 bases). V was trimmed by 4 bases and J by 8 bases, leaving 5 bases between them. This CDR3 is 11 amino acids long. CDR1 and CDR2 (germline): MNHEY, SMNVEV (reference sequence). Full variable domain (remainder filled in from reference TRBV27 and TRBJ1-4): EAQVTQNPRYLITVTGKKLTVTCSQNMNHEYMSWYRQDPGLGLRQIYYSMNVEVTDKGDVPEGYKVSRKEKRNFPLILESPSPNQTSLYFCASSSGEKLFFGSGTQLSVL.

The J gene is TRBJ2-4, the V gene TRBV5-1; 7 positions match TRBD1. Germline assignment: CDR1 SGHRS and CDR2 YFSETQ. V shed 3 bases and J 3 bases; nucleotides not matched to a gene: 3. The length of the CDR3 is 14 residues. CDR3 region: CASSSQGDKNIQYF. The CDR3 coding sequence is TGCGCCAGCAGCTCTCAGGGGGACAAAAACATTCAGTACTTC.

This clone was recorded once. The chain couples TRBV11-3 to TRBJ2-1; the match to TRBD2 covers 10 bases. CDR1 and CDR2 from the germline V gene are SGHNT and YENEEA. The V segment lost 5 bases and the J segment 7 bases; nucleotides outside the gene matches: 5. This CDR3 has 14 residues. The CDR3 DNA reads as TGTGCCAGCAGCCCTACAGCGGGGGGGAATGAGCAGTTCTTC. Its translation: CASSPTAGGNEQFF.